This T cell receptor beta chain was observed in a study of cytomegalovirus exposure and HLA in healthy donors. PCR involved 60 Vbeta and 13 Jbeta primers. The method was immunoSEQ multiplex PCR; TCRdb's version includes in-frame clones alone and lacks a portion of them. The table shows about 200,000 clones, with 12% occurring only once. Whole-study findings and limits: Most of the TCR beta V segments (in an earlier analysis) were productive either about 87% or about 30% of the time. A later analysis reportedly identified an Asian-associated ancestry cluster as carrying fewer N-insertions than the approximately 730-donor mean. TCR beta sequences reportedly predicted most subjects' HLA-A and HLA-B alleles accurately.

This clone was detected a few times. Antigen specificity is unknown. In germline, CDR1 is MNHEY, CDR2 SVGAGI. The germline V and J ends were trimmed by 2 bases and 0 bases, with 5 bases remaining between them. This CDR3 is built from 13 residues. Sequenced: PBMCs. This receptor was taken from a man in his fifties in good health and CMV-seropositive. This sequence joins TRBV6-5 and TRBJ2-7, with D unresolved. CDR3 nucleotide sequence: TGTGCCAGCAGTTACGGGCCCTCCTACGAGCAGTACGTC. This encodes CASSYGPSYEQYV.